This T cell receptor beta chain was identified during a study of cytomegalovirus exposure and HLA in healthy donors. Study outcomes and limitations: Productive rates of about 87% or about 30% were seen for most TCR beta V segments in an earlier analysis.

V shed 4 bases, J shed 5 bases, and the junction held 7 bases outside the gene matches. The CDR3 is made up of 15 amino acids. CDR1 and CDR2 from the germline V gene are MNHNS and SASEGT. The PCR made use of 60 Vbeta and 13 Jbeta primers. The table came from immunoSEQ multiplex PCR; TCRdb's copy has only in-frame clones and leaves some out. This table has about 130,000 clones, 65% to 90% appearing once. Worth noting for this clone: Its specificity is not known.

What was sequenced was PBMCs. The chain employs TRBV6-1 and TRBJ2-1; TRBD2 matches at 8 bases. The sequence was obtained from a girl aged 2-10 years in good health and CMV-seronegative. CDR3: CASSGQAGAHNEQFF. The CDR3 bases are TGTGCCAGCAGTGGGCAAGCGGGAGCACACAATGAGCAGTTCTTC.